This T cell receptor (beta chain) was identified during a study of cytomegalovirus exposure and HLA in healthy donors. V lost 1 base and J 4 bases, leaving 15 bases between the germline ends. The CDR3 consists of 16 residues. The germline gives CDR1 SGHTA, CDR2 FQGNSA. The PCR had 60 Vbeta and 13 Jbeta primers. Sequenced by immunoSEQ multiplex PCR; TCRdb stores in-frame clones only, minus some. The specimen's table records about 100,000 clones. The origin of this receptor is a girl aged 10-17 years in good health and CMV-seropositive. This chain links TRBV7-2 with TRBJ2-3; D gene ambiguous. Sequences were obtained from PBMCs. CDR3 sequence (DNA): TGTGCCAGCAGCTTAGATCGCCCAAAAGTAGCAGATACGCAGTATTTT. Encoded protein: CASSLDRPKVADTQYF.